This TCR beta chain was sequenced for a study of blood T cell repertoires in COVID-19. TCRdb's copy holds only in-frame clones and misses some; the assay was immunoSEQ multiplex PCR. This table holds roughly 290,000 clones, 75% to 95% found once. The ends were cut back, 3 bases at V and 4 bases at J, with 9 bases in the middle. CDR3 length equals 13 residues. Germline CDR1 and CDR2: MGHRA and YSYEKL. The clonotype originates from a woman younger than 45 with COVID-19, enrolled during active disease. This chain connects TRBV4-1 to TRBJ2-5; D gene unclear. Sequencing input: peripheral blood. This CDR3 reads CASSHGPRETQYF. The CDR3 bases are TGCGCCAGCAGCCACGGCCCTAGAGAGACCCAGTACTTC.